The clone carrying this T cell receptor beta chain has a handful of counts. These data belong to a study of T-cell memory formation after mild COVID-19. This CDR3 comprises 14 residues. CDR1 and CDR2 from the germline V gene are SGHVS and FNYEAQ. Trimming stripped 5 bases from V and 10 bases from J, with 18 bases between. TCRdb passed the 5' RACE reads through MiXCR, listing each CDR3 protein once. The data show hundreds of thousands of distinct CDR3 sequences, with around 21% seen just once and about 12% held by the top ten. The rearrangement uses TRBV7-6 and TRBJ2-1; the D is unclear. This sequence was found in an adult woman who had mild COVID-19 (a few samples of this study predate the infection). Cell type and time point are not known. The sequenced material came from PBMCs or a T cell subset sorted from them (not recorded which). The CDR3 nucleotides read TGTGCCAGCAGCCCCTCGGAATCATTCAAGGAGCAGTTCTTC. This translates into CASSPSESFKEQFF.